These 5 T cell receptor beta chains originate from one sample sequenced in a study of shared clonotypes between healthy human individuals. Assay: immunoSEQ multiplex PCR; the TCRdb copy retains only in-frame clones and omits some. The sample lists about 870,000 clones; approximately 92% were seen once. Naive CD8 cells lacked CD45RO, underwent positive selection for CCR7 and left out terminally differentiated effector memory CD45RA+ cells. Sequenced: naive CD8+ T cells sorted from blood. The receptors stem from a man in his thirties or forties in good health.

This chain connects TRBV6-6 to TRBJ2-7; perhaps TRBD2 as D (6 bases). V was shortened by 6 bases and J by 3 bases, with 15 bases between the two germline ends. The CDR3 sequence is 14 residues long. The germline V gene encodes CDR1 MNHNY and CDR2 SVGAGI (reference sequence). CDR3 nucleotide sequence: TGTGCCAGCAGCCGACTGTTGCGGGGCTACGAGCAGTACTTC. Encoded protein: CASSRLLRGYEQYF.

This clone is a singleton in its sample. V gene TRBV7-9 combines with J gene TRBJ2-6; D remains ambiguous. Germline V gene sequence: CDR1 SEHNR, CDR2 FQNEAQ (reference sequence). The CDR3 contains 14 residues. Trimming cost V 4 bases and J 4 bases, with 8 bases left between them. This CDR3 is CASSSRGGANVLTF. CDR3 DNA sequence: TGTGCCAGCAGCTCCCGTGGCGGGGCCAACGTCCTGACTTTC.

This chain joins TRBV9 and TRBJ1-4, with D perhaps TRBD1 (6 bases). The germline V gene encodes CDR1 SGDLS and CDR2 YYNGEE. Between the trimmed V and J ends, which lost 3 bases and 4 bases, there was a span of 19 bases. The CDR3 has 17 residues. The CDR3 loop is CASSDEMDSGLNEKLFF. CDR3 bases: TGTGCCAGCAGCGATGAGATGGACAGCGGACTTAATGAAAAACTGTTTTTT.

The chain uses TRBV15 and TRBJ2-3; 7 nucleotides align to TRBD1. The CDR3 spans 15 residues. V lost 5 bases and J lost 2; bases outside the gene matches: 7. Germline V lookup: CDR1 LNHNV, CDR2 YYDKDF (reference sequence). CDR3 nucleotides: TGTGCCACCAGCCCAGGGGGAGCGGACACAGATACGCAGTATTTT. As protein: CATSPGGADTDTQYF.

The chain recombines TRBV7-8 with TRBJ2-1, with 10 bases lining up with TRBD2. The CDR3 extends over 20 amino acids. With V trimmed by 5 bases and J by 3 bases, 19 bases remained unmatched. The germline gives CDR1 SGHVS, CDR2 FQNEAQ. CDR3: CASSGSPPWVAGGIYNEQFF. The DNA for the CDR3 is TGTGCCAGCAGCGGAAGCCCTCCCTGGGTAGCGGGAGGCATCTACAATGAGCAGTTCTTC.